This TCR beta chain came from a study of shared clonotypes between healthy human individuals. Looking at the study overall: Per donor, three plates held CD4 naive cells, three held CD4 memory, two held CD8 naive and one held CD8 memory. Findings of the study overall: Sampling covered blood only; tissue repertoires likely differ. An effect of sequencing depth on clonotype sharing among donors was expected.

Worth noting for this clone: The antigen is unknown. The same CDR3 also results from other DNA sequences found in this sample.

Here immunoSEQ multiplex PCR was the method, and the copy in TCRdb shows in-frame clones only, minus some. This repertoire shows nearly 1,000,000 clones, 76% found once; its top ten account for about 1.5%. Sequencing input: memory CD4+ T cells sorted from blood. Noted subset: CD45RA-negative fraction. The origin of this receptor is a man aged 18 to 29 in good health.

The CDR3: CASRGSYGYTF. CDR3 nucleotides: TGTGCCAGCAGGGGTAGCTATGGCTACACCTTC. The chain uses TRBV6-5 and TRBJ1-2; the D is unclear. V dropped 6 bases and J dropped 4 bases, with 6 bases sitting between them. The CDR3 is made up of 11 amino acids. From germline, CDR1 is MNHEY and CDR2 SVGAGI.